Listed below are T cell receptor beta chains from one sample, sequenced in a study of type 1 and type 2 diabetes patients. TCRdb re-derived calls from the multiplex PCR reads in MiXCR, one entry per CDR3 protein. The profile covers about 250,000 distinct CDR3 sequences, with 40% to 50% appearing a single time and roughly 13% taken by the ten largest. Material: peripheral blood mononuclear cells (PBMCs). These receptors were obtained from a man younger than 35 with type 2 diabetes. The CDR3 runs from the conserved cysteine through the conserved F or W. Fields, in order: D gene, clone size, V gene, J gene, CDR3 protein, CDR3 DNA. A D gene is named only where the DNA matches it firmly. Some rows have no size entry. The others give once, few or many, or a class for an expanded clone.

D: TRBD1
size: -
V: TRBV24-1
J: TRBJ1-5
CDR3: CATSDSPSAGGQPQHF
DNA: TGTGCCACCAGTGATTCGCCTTCGGCAGGGGGTCAGCCCCAGCATTTT

D: -
size: few
V: TRBV28
J: TRBJ2-2
CDR3: CASSLVTGELFF
DNA: TGTGCCAGCAGTTTAGTCACCGGGGAGCTGTTTTTT

D: -
size: -
V: TRBV10-3
J: TRBJ2-3
CDR3: CAIGRTDTQYF
DNA: TGTGCCATCGGCCGGACAGATACGCAGTATTTT

D: -
size: few
V: TRBV24-1
J: TRBJ2-1
CDR3: CAISDLRPPYNEQFF
DNA: TGTGCCATTAGTGACTTAAGGCCCCCCTACAATGAGCAGTTCTTC

D: -
size: -
V: TRBV20-1
J: TRBJ2-5
CDR3: CSARVFPETQYF
DNA: TGCAGTGCTAGAGTTTTCCCAGAGACCCAGTACTTC

D: -
size: few
V: TRBV10-3
J: TRBJ1-1
CDR3: CAISEGRPGNTEAFF
DNA: TGTGCCATCAGTGAAGGCAGGCCTGGGAACACTGAAGCTTTCTTT

D: -
size: -
V: TRBV9
J: TRBJ2-2
CDR3: CASSVESRYTGELFF
DNA: TGTGCCAGCAGCGTAGAATCCAGATACACCGGGGAGCTGTTTTTT

D: -
size: few
V: TRBV10-3
J: TRBJ1-2
CDR3: CAISGTDYGYTF
DNA: TGTGCCATCAGTGGGACGGACTATGGCTACACCTTC

D: -
size: -
V: TRBV5-1
J: TRBJ2-1
CDR3: CAITEGVEQFF
DNA: TGCGCCATCACAGAGGGAGTTGAGCAGTTCTTC

D: -
size: -
V: TRBV12-3/TRBV12-4
J: TRBJ2-5
CDR3: CASSLVVFETQYF
DNA: TGTGCCAGCAGCTTGGTTGTATTCGAGACCCAGTACTTC

D: -
size: -
V: TRBV6-2/TRBV6-3
J: TRBJ2-1
CDR3: CASSPRVTGNEQFF
DNA: TGTGCCAGCAGTCCACGGGTTACAGGAAATGAGCAGTTCTTC

D: -
size: few
V: TRBV4-3
J: TRBJ1-6
CDR3: CASSQGPGLYEGTSYNSPLHF
DNA: TGCGCCAGCAGCCAAGGCCCCGGACTGTACGAAGGCACTTCGTATAATTCACCCCTCCACTTT

D: -
size: -
V: TRBV25-1
J: TRBJ2-2
CDR3: CASSESQAGELFF
DNA: TGTGCCAGCAGTGAATCTCAGGCCGGGGAGCTGTTTTTT

D: -
size: few
V: TRBV10-3
J: TRBJ1-3
CDR3: CAISEKLNSGNTIYF
DNA: TGTGCCATCAGTGAAAAGCTTAACTCTGGAAACACCATATATTTT

D: -
size: -
V: TRBV30
J: TRBJ1-2
CDR3: CAWSASLGSGNYGYTF
DNA: TGTGCCTGGAGTGCTTCATTGGGGAGCGGGAACTATGGCTACACCTTC

D: -
size: -
V: TRBV20-1
J: TRBJ2-3
CDR3: CSASKRDTQYF
DNA: TGCAGTGCTAGTAAAAGGGATACGCAGTATTTT